This TCR beta chain was identified during a study of T-cell reconstitution after alpha-beta-depleted transplantation in children. Study-level findings and limits: Hyperexpanded clones declined; after one year, newly produced T cells mostly supplied diversity. Recipient T cells and thymic progenitors that survived were the source of the high TCRbeta diversity seen at day 60 in some patients. Reportedly, alpha-beta T cells present about two months post-transplant originated from several hundred expanded clones of graft origin.

This clonotype occurred many times. Its target is unknown. During its preparation, the TCRbeta library received unique molecular identifiers. In TCRdb, the PCR reads were re-called with MiXCR into one record per CDR3 protein. The profile covers some 290,000 distinct CDR3 sequences, with about a quarter appearing a single time and approximately 9.9% taken by the ten largest. The CDR3 runs to 15 residues. Trimming cost V 1 base and J 4 bases, with 14 bases left between them. The germline V gene has CDR1 SGHRS and CDR2 YFSETQ. The starting material was PBMCs, mostly from graft donor cells, obtained 180 days after TCRalphabeta/CD19-depleted stem cell transplant. The chain recombines TRBV5-1 with TRBJ2-5; maybe TRBD1 (5 bases). This TCR derives from a male patient younger than 18 who had a stem cell transplant for acute lymphoblastic leukemia, so the T cells may come from the graft donor. For the CDR3, the DNA is TGCGCCAGCAGCTTGTTGCCAGGGATGGGAGAGACCCAGTACTTC. This encodes CASSLLPGMGETQYF.